Included here is one TCR beta chain sequence, with context. CDR3 length: 15 residues. The V gene lost 5 bases and the J gene lost 5 bases, with 20 bases spanning the gap. CDR1 and CDR2 (germline): SGHDT, YYEEEE. The sample is drawn from a study of blood T cell repertoires in COVID-19. Turning to the study itself: Samples taken during acute and convalescent COVID-19 were collected in the United States, Italy and Spain. Sources were T cells, B-cell-depleted T cells, or PBMCs; the material itself was cDNA or gDNA.

Enrollees, about 18 to 95 years old, lived in fewer than 25 US areas. Original processing notes: Reference gene primer amplification yielded estimated nucleated cell counts. The protocol was immunoSEQ multiplex PCR, while the TCRdb copy is restricted to in-frame clones and leaves out a portion. The V and J calls and the clone size are those of that table, but D and trimming were determined from the DNA. The repertoire holds 200,000 to 250,000 clones, with around 81% as singletons. The chain carries TRBV5-6 and TRBJ2-7; possibly TRBD2 for D (5 bases). The sequenced sample was PBMCs or T cells enriched from blood (not recorded which). The sequence came from a woman in her 50s with acute COVID-19. CDR3 nucleotide sequence: TGTGCCAGCAGTCTTGGACCAGCGGAACCTAACGAGCAGTACTTC. Amino acid sequence: CASSLGPAEPNEQYF.